This T cell receptor (beta chain) was found in a study of cytomegalovirus exposure and HLA in healthy donors. In the PCR, 60 Vbeta and 13 Jbeta primers were used. Assay: immunoSEQ multiplex PCR; the TCRdb copy retains only in-frame clones and omits some. The table has around 150,000 clones, 75% seen once. Points from the study as a whole: TCR beta chains numbering approximately 150 were designated cytomegalovirus-associated. Prediction of most subjects' HLA-A and HLA-B alleles by TCR beta sequences was reportedly accurate.

With regard to this clone: Its antigen is not known.

The origin of this receptor is a woman aged 40 to 55 in good health and CMV-seropositive. The sequencing input was PBMCs.

The CDR3 reads CSVETTGMGYTF. The CDR3 DNA reads as TGCAGCGTTGAAACGACAGGGATGGGCTACACCTTC. The rearrangement joins TRBV29-1 to TRBJ1-2, with 7 bases matching TRBD1. This CDR3 is built from 12 residues. V was clipped by 2 bases and J by 8 bases; unmatched bases: 5. Germline V lookup: CDR1 SQVTM, CDR2 ANQGSEA.